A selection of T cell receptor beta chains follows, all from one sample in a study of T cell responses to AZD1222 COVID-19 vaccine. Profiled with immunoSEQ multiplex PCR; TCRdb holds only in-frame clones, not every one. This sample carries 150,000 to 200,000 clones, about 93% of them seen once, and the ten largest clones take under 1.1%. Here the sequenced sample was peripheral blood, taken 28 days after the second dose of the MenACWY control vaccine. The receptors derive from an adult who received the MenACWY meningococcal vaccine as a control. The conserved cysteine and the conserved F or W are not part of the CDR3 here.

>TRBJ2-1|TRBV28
ASIRAAANEQF
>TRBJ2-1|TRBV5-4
ASSQPGRTYNEQF
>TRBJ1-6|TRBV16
ASSRDRYNSPLH
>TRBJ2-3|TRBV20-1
SAPVYDTQY
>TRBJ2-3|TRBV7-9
ASSPRLAGGHRVADTQY
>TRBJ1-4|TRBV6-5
ASSYGGAANEKLF
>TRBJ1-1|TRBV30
AWRIYRGRNTEAF
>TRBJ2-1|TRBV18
ASSPPVSAVV
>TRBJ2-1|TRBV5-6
ASSSYNEQF
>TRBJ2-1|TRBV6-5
ASSSPRNNEQF
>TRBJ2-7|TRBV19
ASSIDVGVYEQY
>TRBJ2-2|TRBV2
ASSLRRSRELF
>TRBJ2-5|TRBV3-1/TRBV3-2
ASSQGGTYQETQY
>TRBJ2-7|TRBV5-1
ASSLNSGRAYEQY
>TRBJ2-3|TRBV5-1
ASSTQGTDTQY
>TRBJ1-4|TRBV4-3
ASSQELGTNEKLF
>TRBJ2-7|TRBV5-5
ASSPYTQGGFSYEQY
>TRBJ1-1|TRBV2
ASRATGRLNTEAF
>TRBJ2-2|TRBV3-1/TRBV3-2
ASSQVGTGSLGELF
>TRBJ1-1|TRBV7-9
ASSYLRGGNTEAF
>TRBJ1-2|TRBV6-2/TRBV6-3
ASSQTGLQIYT
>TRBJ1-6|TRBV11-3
ASSLVFWGKGSPLH
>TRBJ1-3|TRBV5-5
ASSLGAAGGNTIY
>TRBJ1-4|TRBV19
ASIGTGGGTNEKLF
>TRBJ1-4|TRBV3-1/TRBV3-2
ASSLRQGEKLF
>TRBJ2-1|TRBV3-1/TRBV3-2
ASSRPGLAYNEQF
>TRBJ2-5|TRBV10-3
AIGNGETQY
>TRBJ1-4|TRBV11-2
ASSSGLNEKLF
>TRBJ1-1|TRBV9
ASSVGAVGAEAF
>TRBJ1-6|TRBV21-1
ASSKSASDNSPLH
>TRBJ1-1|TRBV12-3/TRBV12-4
ASSFSTEAF